These T cell receptor beta chains were read from a single sample in a study of cytomegalovirus exposure and HLA in healthy donors. TCRdb keeps only in-frame clones here, not all; method: immunoSEQ multiplex PCR. Of 170,000 or so clones listed, about 80% were seen once; the top ten hold roughly 1.4%. The sample comprised PBMCs. Receptors were obtained from a woman aged 25 to 45 in good health and CMV-seropositive. Each CDR3 is given with its conserved first and last residue. A D gene is named only where the DNA matches it firmly. Some rows have no size entry. The others give once, few or many, or a class for an expanded clone.

V: TRBV7-3
size: NA
D: NA
J: TRBJ2-5
CDR3: CASSLTGGGPETQYF
DNA: TGTGCCAGCAGCTTAACTGGGGGGGGCCCAGAGACCCAGTACTTC

V: TRBV2
size: NA
D: NA
J: TRBJ1-2
CDR3: CASSARQVVYGYTF
DNA: TGTGCCAGCAGCGCCCGACAGGTAGTCTATGGCTACACCTTC

V: TRBV29-1
size: NA
D: TRBD1
J: TRBJ1-1
CDR3: CSVQDRASTEAFF
DNA: TGCAGCGTGCAGGACAGGGCAAGTACTGAAGCTTTCTTT

V: TRBV2
size: NA
D: TRBD2
J: TRBJ2-7
CDR3: CASSEGLAVVYEQYF
DNA: TGTGCCAGCAGCGAGGGACTAGCGGTAGTCTACGAGCAGTACTTC

V: TRBV14
size: NA
D: NA
J: TRBJ2-2
CDR3: CASSQAGRNTGELFF
DNA: TGTGCCAGCAGCCAGGCGGGCCGGAACACCGGGGAGCTGTTTTTT

V: TRBV29-1
size: NA
D: TRBD1
J: TRBJ1-2
CDR3: CSVGKLQGSYGYTF
DNA: TGCAGCGTCGGAAAACTACAGGGGTCATATGGCTACACCTTC

V: TRBV10-3
size: NA
D: NA
J: TRBJ2-3
CDR3: CATGVGGGSTDTQYF
DNA: TGTGCCACAGGCGTGGGGGGAGGAAGCACAGATACGCAGTATTTT

V: TRBV28
size: NA
D: NA
J: TRBJ2-1
CDR3: CASSSPSAGLYNEQFF
DNA: TGTGCCAGCAGTTCCCCCTCAGCGGGTCTCTACAATGAGCAGTTCTTC

V: TRBV28
size: NA
D: TRBD2
J: TRBJ2-7
CDR3: CASSSPGRVQYEQYF
DNA: TGTGCCAGCAGTTCCCCGGGGAGGGTTCAGTACGAGCAGTACTTC

V: TRBV6-4
size: NA
D: TRBD1
J: TRBJ2-3
CDR3: CASSALGQPTDTQYF
DNA: TGTGCCAGCAGTGCTTTGGGACAGCCTACAGATACGCAGTATTTT

V: TRBV7-2
size: NA
D: TRBD2
J: TRBJ2-3
CDR3: CASTKVASGADTQYF
DNA: TGTGCCAGCACCAAGGTGGCTAGCGGGGCGGATACGCAGTATTTT

V: TRBV6-4
size: few
D: NA
J: TRBJ1-1
CDR3: CASSESGGVTEAFF
DNA: TGTGCCAGCAGTGAGTCGGGGGGCGTCACTGAAGCTTTCTTT

V: TRBV7-2
size: NA
D: NA
J: TRBJ2-1
CDR3: CASSLAADNEQFF
DNA: TGTGCCAGCAGCTTAGCGGCGGACAATGAGCAGTTCTTC

V: TRBV6-1
size: NA
D: NA
J: TRBJ2-1
CDR3: CASSGGPPGGIAGVVQFF
DNA: TGTGCCAGCAGTGGAGGCCCACCAGGGGGCATAGCGGGAGTCGTGCAGTTCTTC

V: TRBV7-8
size: NA
D: NA
J: TRBJ2-1
CDR3: CASSPRGASYNEQFF
DNA: TGTGCCAGCAGCCCCAGGGGGGCGTCCTACAATGAGCAGTTCTTC

V: TRBV28
size: NA
D: TRBD1
J: TRBJ2-7
CDR3: CASSTNSGTGWEQYF
DNA: TGTGCCAGCAGTACAAACTCCGGGACAGGGTGGGAGCAGTACTTC

V: TRBV28
size: NA
D: NA
J: TRBJ2-3
CDR3: CASSPIGRGPTDTQYF
DNA: TGTGCCAGCAGTCCAATTGGGCGGGGTCCCACAGATACGCAGTATTTT

V: TRBV7-9
size: NA
D: NA
J: TRBJ2-1
CDR3: CASSEGLGNEQFF
DNA: TGTGCCAGCAGCGAGGGACTCGGCAATGAGCAGTTCTTC

V: TRBV30
size: once
D: NA
J: TRBJ1-1
CDR3: CAWSVQVNTEAFF
DNA: TGTGCCTGGAGTGTACAAGTGAACACTGAAGCTTTCTTT

V: TRBV28
size: NA
D: TRBD1
J: TRBJ1-4
CDR3: CASTKQGAGEKLFF
DNA: TGTGCCAGCACCAAGCAGGGGGCCGGGGAAAAACTGTTTTTT

V: TRBV7-8
size: NA
D: NA
J: TRBJ2-1
CDR3: CASSTLQIFQGSYNEQFF
DNA: TGTGCCAGCAGCACCCTCCAGATCTTTCAGGGCTCCTACAATGAGCAGTTCTTC

V: TRBV28
size: few
D: TRBD2
J: TRBJ2-7
CDR3: CASVPRGGRDEQYF
DNA: TGTGCCAGCGTCCCCCGGGGGGGGCGGGACGAGCAGTACTTC

V: TRBV6-5
size: NA
D: NA
J: TRBJ2-7
CDR3: CASSPTDLSYDEQYF
DNA: TGTGCCAGCAGCCCGACAGACCTCTCCTACGATGAGCAGTACTTC

V: TRBV7-2
size: NA
D: NA
J: TRBJ2-7
CDR3: CASSLRAESSYEQYF
DNA: TGTGCCAGCAGCTTACGAGCGGAGTCGTCCTACGAGCAGTACTTC

V: TRBV5-1
size: NA
D: NA
J: TRBJ2-5
CDR3: CASRPDSGTTTQYF
DNA: TGCGCCAGCAGGCCCGACTCCGGGACAACAACCCAGTACTTC

V: TRBV10-3
size: NA
D: NA
J: TRBJ1-2
CDR3: CAISESGDYGYTF
DNA: TGTGCCATCAGTGAGTCCGGGGACTATGGCTACACCTTC

V: TRBV18
size: NA
D: NA
J: TRBJ2-1
CDR3: CASSPPGRLYNEQFF
DNA: TGTGCCAGCTCACCACCCGGAAGACTCTACAATGAGCAGTTCTTC

V: TRBV4-2
size: once
D: NA
J: TRBJ2-3
CDR3: CASSQDGRVTDTQYF
DNA: TGTGCCAGCAGCCAAGATGGCAGGGTAACAGATACGCAGTATTTT

V: TRBV11-1
size: few
D: TRBD1
J: TRBJ1-3
CDR3: CASSSTGGLGNTIYF
DNA: TGTGCCAGCAGCTCTACAGGGGGACTTGGAAACACCATATATTTT

V: TRBV10-3
size: NA
D: NA
J: TRBJ2-7
CDR3: CAISVKRQDSYEQYF
DNA: TGTGCCATCAGTGTCAAGAGACAGGACTCCTACGAGCAGTACTTC

V: TRBV28
size: NA
D: TRBD1
J: TRBJ1-5
CDR3: CASSLSGQGYQPQHF
DNA: TGTGCCAGCAGTTTGTCCGGACAGGGATATCAGCCCCAGCATTTT

V: TRBV6-5
size: NA
D: NA
J: TRBJ1-4
CDR3: CASRNTGDSEKLFF
DNA: TGTGCCAGCAGGAACACCGGGGATTCGGAAAAACTGTTTTTT

V: TRBV5-1
size: NA
D: TRBD2
J: TRBJ2-5
CDR3: CASSLEGLARGETQYF
DNA: TGCGCCAGCAGCTTGGAAGGACTAGCGAGGGGCGAGACCCAGTACTTC

V: TRBV28
size: once
D: NA
J: TRBJ1-3
CDR3: CASTPGRGQVSGNTIYF
DNA: TGTGCCAGCACCCCCGGACGGGGACAAGTCTCTGGAAACACCATATATTTT

V: TRBV27
size: NA
D: TRBD2
J: TRBJ2-7
CDR3: CASSQGLPRTYEQYF
DNA: TGTGCCAGCAGTCAGGGACTACCTCGTACCTACGAGCAGTACTTC

V: TRBV7-2
size: NA
D: TRBD1
J: TRBJ1-2
CDR3: CASSLASGQGSYGYTF
DNA: TGTGCCAGCAGCTTAGCCTCGGGACAGGGCTCCTATGGCTACACCTTC

V: TRBV28
size: NA
D: NA
J: TRBJ2-3
CDR3: CASTSVDTQYF
DNA: TGTGCCAGCACTAGCGTCGATACGCAGTATTTT

V: TRBV6-5
size: NA
D: TRBD1
J: TRBJ1-2
CDR3: CASSPGQLYGYTF
DNA: TGTGCCAGCTCCCCGGGACAGCTCTATGGCTACACCTTC

V: TRBV19
size: few
D: TRBD2
J: TRBJ2-1
CDR3: CASGNSGRANNEQFF
DNA: TGTGCCAGTGGGAATAGCGGGCGGGCAAACAATGAGCAGTTCTTC

V: TRBV9
size: once
D: NA
J: TRBJ2-1
CDR3: CASSVDRGAYEQFF
DNA: TGTGCCAGCAGCGTAGATCGGGGGGCTTATGAGCAGTTCTTC

V: TRBV5-1
size: NA
D: NA
J: TRBJ1-4
CDR3: CASSPGGDEKLFF
DNA: TGCGCCAGCAGTCCGGGGGGGGATGAAAAACTGTTTTTT

V: TRBV2
size: NA
D: TRBD2
J: TRBJ2-7
CDR3: CASRGPGLAGGSYEQYF
DNA: TGTGCCAGCAGGGGACCGGGACTAGCGGGGGGCTCCTACGAGCAGTACTTC